A selection of T cell receptor beta chains follows, all from one sample in a study of blood T cell repertoires in COVID-19. Profiled with immunoSEQ multiplex PCR; TCRdb holds only in-frame clones, not every one. The sample consists of roughly 220,000 clones, around 80% of them appearing once. Sequencing input: PBMCs or T cells enriched from blood (not recorded which). Every receptor here comes from a man aged 25-40 years with acute COVID-19. The CDR3 runs from the conserved cysteine through the conserved F or W. Fields, in order: D gene, clone size, J gene, V gene, CDR3 protein, CDR3 DNA. D genes are given only for firm matches. Where a row states a size, it is once, few, many or the class of an expanded clone; other rows omit it.

D gene: TRBD1
clone size: few
J gene: TRBJ1-5
V gene: TRBV3-1/TRBV3-2
CDR3 protein: CASSHGQGARPQHF
CDR3 DNA: TGTGCCAGCAGCCATGGACAGGGCGCTCGGCCCCAGCATTTT

D gene: TRBD2
clone size: .
J gene: TRBJ2-7
V gene: TRBV9
CDR3 protein: CASSVEGLAEGEQYF
CDR3 DNA: TGTGCCAGCAGCGTAGAAGGTCTAGCGGAAGGAGAGCAGTACTTC

D gene: .
clone size: .
J gene: TRBJ1-2
V gene: TRBV18
CDR3 protein: CASSPKTGVGYTF
CDR3 DNA: TGTGCCAGCTCACCTAAGACAGGCGTTGGCTACACCTTC

D gene: TRBD2
clone size: .
J gene: TRBJ2-7
V gene: TRBV4-1
CDR3 protein: CASSQALAGGWKYEQYF
CDR3 DNA: TGCGCCAGCAGCCAGGCGCTAGCGGGGGGGTGGAAGTACGAGCAGTACTTC

D gene: TRBD1
clone size: .
J gene: TRBJ2-1
V gene: TRBV30
CDR3 protein: CAWNPGQGYNEQFF
CDR3 DNA: TGTGCCTGGAACCCGGGACAGGGATACAATGAGCAGTTCTTC

D gene: TRBD1
clone size: .
J gene: TRBJ1-4
V gene: TRBV11-2
CDR3 protein: CASSQQGIGEKLFF
CDR3 DNA: TGTGCCAGCAGCCAACAGGGGATAGGTGAAAAACTGTTTTTT

D gene: .
clone size: .
J gene: TRBJ2-3
V gene: TRBV21-1
CDR3 protein: CASIPGGQHTDTQYF
CDR3 DNA: TGTGCCAGCATCCCCGGGGGACAGCACACAGATACGCAGTATTTT

D gene: .
clone size: .
J gene: TRBJ1-4
V gene: TRBV6-4
CDR3 protein: CASSERFSEPEEKLFF
CDR3 DNA: TGTGCCAGCAGTGAGAGATTCAGCGAACCGGAGGAAAAACTGTTTTTT

D gene: .
clone size: .
J gene: TRBJ2-2
V gene: TRBV6-5
CDR3 protein: CARLLGHHTGELFF
CDR3 DNA: TGTGCCAGATTACTGGGGCATCACACCGGGGAGCTGTTTTTT

D gene: .
clone size: once
J gene: TRBJ2-3
V gene: TRBV29-1
CDR3 protein: CSVGLSSGTDTQYF
CDR3 DNA: TGCAGCGTCGGACTCAGTTCGGGCACAGATACGCAGTATTTT

D gene: TRBD1
clone size: .
J gene: TRBJ1-5
V gene: TRBV28
CDR3 protein: CASRLQGGVWNQPQHF
CDR3 DNA: TGTGCCAGCAGGCTACAGGGGGGGGTATGGAATCAGCCCCAGCATTTT

D gene: .
clone size: .
J gene: TRBJ1-2
V gene: TRBV19
CDR3 protein: CASSLNTGGAYGYTF
CDR3 DNA: TGTGCCAGTAGTCTCAATACGGGGGGGGCCTATGGCTACACCTTC

D gene: TRBD1
clone size: .
J gene: TRBJ1-1
V gene: TRBV27
CDR3 protein: CASSLRTGGFTEAFF
CDR3 DNA: TGTGCCAGCAGTCTAAGGACAGGGGGGTTCACTGAAGCTTTCTTT

D gene: .
clone size: .
J gene: TRBJ1-4
V gene: TRBV6-5
CDR3 protein: CASNPQRAGFEKLFF
CDR3 DNA: TGTGCCAGCAACCCCCAGAGGGCTGGCTTTGAAAAACTGTTTTTT

D gene: TRBD1
clone size: once
J gene: TRBJ2-7
V gene: TRBV5-1
CDR3 protein: CASSPGQGLSSYEQYF
CDR3 DNA: TGCGCCAGCAGCCCAGGACAGGGCTTGTCCTCCTACGAGCAGTACTTC

D gene: TRBD1
clone size: .
J gene: TRBJ1-5
V gene: TRBV7-6
CDR3 protein: CASSLGTGGGYSNQPQHF
CDR3 DNA: TGTGCCAGCAGCTTAGGGACAGGGGGCGGTTATAGCAATCAGCCCCAGCATTTT

D gene: TRBD2
clone size: .
J gene: TRBJ2-5
V gene: TRBV6-5
CDR3 protein: CASGIAGGLQETQYF
CDR3 DNA: TGTGCCAGCGGAATAGCGGGGGGGCTACAAGAGACCCAGTACTTC